The text below deals with one TCR beta chain. The sample belongs to a study of blood T cells in healthy people across ages. Through a sample-barcoded 5' primer and a J-beta primer mix, a second PCR was run for 7 to 11 cycles. Each sample provided no less than 2.5 million CDR3-containing paired-end reads. A single record per CDR3 protein comes from TCRdb applying MiXCR to the 5' RACE reads. The sample contains some 880,000 distinct CDR3 sequences, about 37% of which appear only once. Approximately 9.2 milliliters was the volume of peripheral blood drawn from each donor. Isolation yielded PBMCs, at least 7 million per sample, in every case. Per individual sample, total RNA of at least 6 micrograms was extracted. There are 15 residues in the CDR3. Germline loops: CDR1 SGHTA, CDR2 FQGTGA. Trimming took off 5 bases at V and 1 base at J, with 11 bases between the two ends.

The receptor comes from a man younger than 30 in good health. The sequencing sample was made of blood. The chain carries TRBV7-3 and TRBJ2-2; D uncertain. The CDR3 nucleotides read TGTGCCAGCAGCCCTAGAAGTGGGAACACCGGGGAGCTGTTTTTT. Amino acids: CASSPRSGNTGELFF.